These T cell receptor beta chains were read from a single sample in a study of shared clonotypes between healthy human individuals. The method was immunoSEQ multiplex PCR; TCRdb's version includes in-frame clones alone and lacks a portion of them. Of approximately 340,000 clones listed, more than 60% are singletons. Sequencing input: memory CD4+ T cells sorted from blood. The receptor set was obtained from a man aged 30-40 years in good health. Both conserved end residues are part of each CDR3. The order of the fields is CDR3 protein, D gene, V gene, J gene. D genes are given only for firm matches.

CASSLTRQKPLYEQYF	-	TRBV5-1	TRBJ2-7
CSAPVGNTIYF	-	TRBV20-1	TRBJ1-3
CASSEEEGLRQYF	-	TRBV2	TRBJ2-7
CASSGRAGGNTGELFF	TRBD1	TRBV25-1	TRBJ2-2
CASKNRGIEEKLFF	TRBD1	TRBV2	TRBJ1-4
CASSPGRGALSRRSEQFF	-	TRBV27	TRBJ2-1
CASSEGGGSYNEQFF	-	TRBV5-6	TRBJ2-1
CASSLSGEETQYF	-	TRBV5-1	TRBJ2-5
CASSPGGRLEETQYF	-	TRBV5-1	TRBJ2-5
CASTEGQTGMSTDTQYF	TRBD1	TRBV2	TRBJ2-3
CSVVGWDEVPNEQFF	-	TRBV29-1	TRBJ2-1
CATSRAGDRAYNEQFF	-	TRBV15	TRBJ2-1
CASSLSGRPKTYEQYF	-	TRBV7-2	TRBJ2-7
CASSPPSQGRETQYF	-	TRBV18	TRBJ2-5
CASSLTSTNTEAFF	-	TRBV7-6	TRBJ1-1
CASSRMQTGVSNQPQHF	TRBD1	TRBV19	TRBJ1-5
CASSPHRTVSEAFF	-	TRBV7-2	TRBJ1-1
CASSLGQPQETQYF	-	TRBV5-1	TRBJ2-5
CASRRTKTTEAFF	-	TRBV19	TRBJ1-1
CASSAGTVTKNIQYF	TRBD1	TRBV7-9	TRBJ2-4
CASSEFRDRTPQETQYF	-	TRBV6-1	TRBJ2-5
CASSLEAEYEQYF	-	TRBV7-2	TRBJ2-7
CSARREDEQFF	-	TRBV20-1	TRBJ2-1
CASRATGNQPQHF	-	TRBV6-1	TRBJ1-5
CASIDYSNQPQHF	-	TRBV6-1	TRBJ1-5
CAIGRTDTQYF	-	TRBV10-3	TRBJ2-3
CASSEQGSYNEQFF	-	TRBV5-1	TRBJ2-1
CASSIASGDPETQYF	TRBD2	TRBV19	TRBJ2-5
CASSPDLGGNTGELFF	-	TRBV18	TRBJ2-2
CASSRDPISNQPQHF	-	TRBV6-1	TRBJ1-5
CASSLEYRTPGQGYTF	-	TRBV5-1	TRBJ1-2
CASSFAGTGITEAFF	TRBD1	TRBV5-1	TRBJ1-1
CASRTSGLTNEQFF	TRBD2	TRBV11-2	TRBJ2-1
CASSPRVGQGYEQYF	TRBD1	TRBV7-8	TRBJ2-7
CASSPSRAASGANVLTF	-	TRBV28	TRBJ2-6
CAWSARTEQYF	-	TRBV30	TRBJ2-7
CASSNGTGLANNEQFF	-	TRBV7-3	TRBJ2-1
CASSLSEGDTQYF	-	TRBV18	TRBJ2-3
CASRTDREGTSTNEKLFF	TRBD1	TRBV28	TRBJ1-4
CASSPPYVSTDTQYF	-	TRBV18	TRBJ2-3
CASSLAGGQGLNTEAFF	TRBD1	TRBV5-1	TRBJ1-1
CASSLSSPRGENIQYF	-	TRBV5-1	TRBJ2-4
CATSRDLREHLSYEQYF	TRBD2	TRBV15	TRBJ2-7
CASSSRGQGEQYF	-	TRBV28	TRBJ2-7
CASSVSPAGGSDEQFF	TRBD2	TRBV9	TRBJ2-1
CASSPVGRAAEQYF	-	TRBV5-5	TRBJ2-7
CASSDRTVHATNEKLFF	-	TRBV25-1	TRBJ1-4
CARGTSGGSETQYF	TRBD2	TRBV2	TRBJ2-5
CASSLIGGNLKQFF	-	TRBV7-2	TRBJ2-1
CASSLAGRTTYEQYF	TRBD2	TRBV5-4	TRBJ2-7
CAWAVDNEQFF	-	TRBV7-9	TRBJ2-1
CASSVDGYEQYF	-	TRBV5-5	TRBJ2-7
CAISPTAVTNTGELFF	-	TRBV10-3	TRBJ2-2
CASTRVVGEELFF	-	TRBV5-1	TRBJ2-2
CASSYSRTSGQFF	TRBD2	TRBV6-6	TRBJ2-1
CASSLRENRHNEQFF	-	TRBV19	TRBJ2-1
CASSPGPSDNEKLFF	-	TRBV6-1	TRBJ1-4
CASTPGLAIDTQYF	TRBD2	TRBV19	TRBJ2-3
CASSSEGSGANVLTF	-	TRBV5-8	TRBJ2-6
CASTMVGGWGYTF	-	TRBV28	TRBJ1-2